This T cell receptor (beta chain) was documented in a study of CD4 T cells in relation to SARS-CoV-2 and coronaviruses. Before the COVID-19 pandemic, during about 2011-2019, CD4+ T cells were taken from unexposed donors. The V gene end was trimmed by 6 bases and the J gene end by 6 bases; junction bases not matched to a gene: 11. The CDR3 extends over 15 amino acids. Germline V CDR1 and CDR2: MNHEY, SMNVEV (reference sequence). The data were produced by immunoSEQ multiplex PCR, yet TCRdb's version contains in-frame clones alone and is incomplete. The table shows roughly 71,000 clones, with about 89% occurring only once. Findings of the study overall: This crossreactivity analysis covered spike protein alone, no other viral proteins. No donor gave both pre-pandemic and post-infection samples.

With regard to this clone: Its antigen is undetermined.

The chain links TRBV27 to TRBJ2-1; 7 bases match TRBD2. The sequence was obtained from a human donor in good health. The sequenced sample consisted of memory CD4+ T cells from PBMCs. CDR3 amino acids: CASRPRLAVLNEQFF. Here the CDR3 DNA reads TGTGCCAGCAGGCCCCGGCTAGCGGTACTCAATGAGCAGTTCTTC.